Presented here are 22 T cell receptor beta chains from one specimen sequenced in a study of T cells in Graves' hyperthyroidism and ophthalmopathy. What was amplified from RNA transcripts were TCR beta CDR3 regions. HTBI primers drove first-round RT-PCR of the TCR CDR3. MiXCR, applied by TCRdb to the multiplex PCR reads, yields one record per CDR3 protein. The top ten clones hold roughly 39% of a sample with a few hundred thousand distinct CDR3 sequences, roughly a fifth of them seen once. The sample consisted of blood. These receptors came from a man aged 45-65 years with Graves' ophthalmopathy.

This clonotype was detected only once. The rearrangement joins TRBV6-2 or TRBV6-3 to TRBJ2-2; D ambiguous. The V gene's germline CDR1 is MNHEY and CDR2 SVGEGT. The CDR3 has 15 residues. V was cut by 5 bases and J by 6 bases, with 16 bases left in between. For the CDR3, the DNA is TGTGCCAGCAGTAAGACTCCTTCTAATTCCGGGGAGCTGTTTTTT. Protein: CASSKTPSNSGELFF.

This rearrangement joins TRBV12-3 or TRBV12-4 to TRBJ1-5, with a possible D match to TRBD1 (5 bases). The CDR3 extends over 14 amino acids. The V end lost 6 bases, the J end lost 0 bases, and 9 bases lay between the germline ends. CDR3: CASRGRYSNQPQHF. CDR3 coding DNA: TGTGCCAGCAGGGGACGTTATAGCAATCAGCCCCAGCATTTT.

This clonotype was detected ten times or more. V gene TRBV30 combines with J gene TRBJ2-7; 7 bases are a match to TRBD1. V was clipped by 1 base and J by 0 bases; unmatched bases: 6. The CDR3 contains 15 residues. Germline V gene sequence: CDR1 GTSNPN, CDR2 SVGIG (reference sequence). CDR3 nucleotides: TGTGCCTGGAGTGCCGGGACAGTGAGCTCCTACGAGCAGTACTTC. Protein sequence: CAWSAGTVSSYEQYF.

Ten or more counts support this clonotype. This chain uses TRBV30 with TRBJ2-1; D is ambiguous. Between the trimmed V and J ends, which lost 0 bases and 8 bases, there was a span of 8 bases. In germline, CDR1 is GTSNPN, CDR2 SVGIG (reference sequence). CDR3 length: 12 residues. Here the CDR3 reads CAWSVRRDEQFF. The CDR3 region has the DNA TGTGCCTGGAGTGTACGTAGGGATGAGCAGTTCTTC.

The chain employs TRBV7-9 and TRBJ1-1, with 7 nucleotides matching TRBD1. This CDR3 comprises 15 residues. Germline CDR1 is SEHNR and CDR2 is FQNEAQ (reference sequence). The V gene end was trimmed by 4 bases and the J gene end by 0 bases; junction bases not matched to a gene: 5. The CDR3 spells CASSSGQIMNTEAFF. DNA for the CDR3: TGTGCCAGCAGCTCGGGACAGATCATGAACACTGAAGCTTTCTTT.

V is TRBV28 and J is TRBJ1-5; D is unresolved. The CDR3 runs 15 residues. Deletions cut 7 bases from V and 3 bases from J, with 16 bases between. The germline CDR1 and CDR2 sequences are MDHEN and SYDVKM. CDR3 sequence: CASTSPGEYNQPQHF. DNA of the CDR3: TGTGCCAGCACCTCCCCCGGGGAATACAATCAGCCCCAGCATTTT.

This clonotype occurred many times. In DNA, the CDR3 is TGCGCCAGCAGCGGTTCACTAGCGGGCCACAATGAGCAGTTCTTC. Translation: CASSGSLAGHNEQFF. The V gene is TRBV5-1, the J gene TRBJ2-1, with 9 positions matching TRBD2. The trim removed 4 bases at V and 5 bases at J, leaving 7 bases unmatched. From germline, CDR1 is SGHRS and CDR2 YFSETQ. This CDR3 has 15 residues.

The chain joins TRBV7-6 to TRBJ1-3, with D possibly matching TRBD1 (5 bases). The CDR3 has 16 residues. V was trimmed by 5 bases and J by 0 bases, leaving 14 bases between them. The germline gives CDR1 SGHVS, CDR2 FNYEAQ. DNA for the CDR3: TGTGCCAGCAGCCCCGACTTGGGGCCCTCTGGAAACACCATATATTTT. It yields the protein CASSPDLGPSGNTIYF.

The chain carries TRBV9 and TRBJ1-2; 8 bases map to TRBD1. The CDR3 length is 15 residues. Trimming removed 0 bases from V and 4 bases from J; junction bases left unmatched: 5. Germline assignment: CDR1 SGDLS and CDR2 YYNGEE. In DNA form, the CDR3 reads TGTGCCAGCAGCGTAGAGGCAGGGGGCAGCTATGGCTACACCTTC. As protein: CASSVEAGGSYGYTF.

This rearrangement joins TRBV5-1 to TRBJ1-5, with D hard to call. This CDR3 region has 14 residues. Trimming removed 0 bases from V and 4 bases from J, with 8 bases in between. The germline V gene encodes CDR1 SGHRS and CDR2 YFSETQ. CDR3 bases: TGCGCCAGCAGCTTGGATTGGGGAAATCAGCCCCAGCATTTT. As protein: CASSLDWGNQPQHF.

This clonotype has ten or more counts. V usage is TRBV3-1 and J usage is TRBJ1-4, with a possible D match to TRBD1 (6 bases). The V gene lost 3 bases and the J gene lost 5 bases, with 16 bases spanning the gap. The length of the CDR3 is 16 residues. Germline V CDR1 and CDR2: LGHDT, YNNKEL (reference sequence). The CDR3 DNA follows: TGTGCCAGCAGCCAGTACGGACAGAGCCGGAATGAAAAACTGTTTTTT. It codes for CASSQYGQSRNEKLFF. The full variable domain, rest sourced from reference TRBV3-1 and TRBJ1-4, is DTAVSQTPKYLVTQMGNDKSIKCEQNLGHDTMYWYKQDSKKFLKIMFSYNNKELIINETVPNRFSPKSPDKAHLNLHINSLELGDSAVYFCASSQYGQSRNEKLFFGSGTQLSVL.

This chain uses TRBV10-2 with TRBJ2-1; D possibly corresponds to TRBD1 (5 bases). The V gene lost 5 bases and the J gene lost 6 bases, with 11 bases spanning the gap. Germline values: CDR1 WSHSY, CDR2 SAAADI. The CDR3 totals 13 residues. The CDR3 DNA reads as TGCGCCAGCAGTCAGGGTCGCGCCAATGAGCAGTTCTTC. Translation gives CASSQGRANEQFF.

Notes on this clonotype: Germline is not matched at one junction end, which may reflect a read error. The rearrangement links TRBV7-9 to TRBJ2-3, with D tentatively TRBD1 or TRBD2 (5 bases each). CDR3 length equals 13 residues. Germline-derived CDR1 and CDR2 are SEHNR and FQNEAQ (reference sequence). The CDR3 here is CASSFPGTDMQYF. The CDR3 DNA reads TGTGCCAGCAGCTTCCCAGGGACCGATATGCAGTATTTT.

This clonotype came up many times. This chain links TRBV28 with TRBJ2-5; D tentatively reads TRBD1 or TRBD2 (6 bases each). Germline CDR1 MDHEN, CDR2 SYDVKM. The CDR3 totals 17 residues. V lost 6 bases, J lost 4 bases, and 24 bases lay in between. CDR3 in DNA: TGTGCCAGCAGCCGGAAGGGTGTAGGGGGGTATCGAGAGACCCAGTACTTC. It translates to CASSRKGVGGYRETQYF.

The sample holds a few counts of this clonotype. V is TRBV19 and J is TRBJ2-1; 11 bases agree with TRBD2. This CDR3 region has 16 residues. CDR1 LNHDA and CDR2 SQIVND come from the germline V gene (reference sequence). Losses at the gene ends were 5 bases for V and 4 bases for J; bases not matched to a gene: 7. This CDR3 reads CASSAGTSGGYNEQFF. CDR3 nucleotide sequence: TGTGCCAGTAGTGCCGGGACTAGCGGAGGTTACAATGAGCAGTTCTTC.

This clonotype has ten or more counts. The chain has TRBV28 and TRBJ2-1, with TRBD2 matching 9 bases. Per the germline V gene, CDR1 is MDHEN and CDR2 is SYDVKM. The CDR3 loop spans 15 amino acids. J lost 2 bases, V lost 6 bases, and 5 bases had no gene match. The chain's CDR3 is CASRTSGRPYNEQFF. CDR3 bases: TGTGCCAGCAGAACGAGCGGGAGGCCCTACAATGAGCAGTTCTTC.

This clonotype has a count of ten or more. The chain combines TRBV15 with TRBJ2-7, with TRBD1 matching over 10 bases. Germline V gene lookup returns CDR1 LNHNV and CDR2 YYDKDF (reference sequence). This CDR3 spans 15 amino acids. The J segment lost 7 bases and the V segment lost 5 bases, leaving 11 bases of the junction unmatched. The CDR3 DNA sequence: TGTGCCACCAGCGACCGGGACAGGGGTGTAGGGGAGCAGTACTTC. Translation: CATSDRDRGVGEQYF.

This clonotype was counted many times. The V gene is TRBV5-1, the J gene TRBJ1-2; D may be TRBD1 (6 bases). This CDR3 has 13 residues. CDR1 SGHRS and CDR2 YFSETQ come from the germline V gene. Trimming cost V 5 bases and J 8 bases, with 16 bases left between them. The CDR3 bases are TGCGCCAGCAGTCGTACAGGGCCTGAGGGCTACACCTTC. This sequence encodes CASSRTGPEGYTF.

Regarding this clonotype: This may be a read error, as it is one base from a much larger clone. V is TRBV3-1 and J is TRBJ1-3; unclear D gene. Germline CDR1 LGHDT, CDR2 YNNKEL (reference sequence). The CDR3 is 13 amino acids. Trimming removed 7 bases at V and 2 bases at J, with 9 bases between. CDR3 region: CASNRGPGNTIYF. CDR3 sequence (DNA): TGTGCCAGCAACCGGGGTCCTGGAAACACCATATATTTT.

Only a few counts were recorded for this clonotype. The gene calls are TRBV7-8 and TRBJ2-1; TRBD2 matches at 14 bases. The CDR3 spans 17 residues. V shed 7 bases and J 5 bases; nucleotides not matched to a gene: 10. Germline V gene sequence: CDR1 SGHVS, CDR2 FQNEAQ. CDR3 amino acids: CASTRLAGGESNNEQFF. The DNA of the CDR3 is TGTGCCAGCACCAGACTAGCGGGAGGGGAAAGCAACAATGAGCAGTTCTTC.

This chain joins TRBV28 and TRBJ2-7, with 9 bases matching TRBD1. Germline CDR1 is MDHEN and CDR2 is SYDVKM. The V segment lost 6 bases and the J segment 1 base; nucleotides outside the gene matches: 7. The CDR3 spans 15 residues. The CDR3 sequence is CASRTGTGSSYEQYF. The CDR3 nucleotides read TGTGCCAGCAGGACCGGGACAGGGAGTTCCTACGAGCAGTACTTC.

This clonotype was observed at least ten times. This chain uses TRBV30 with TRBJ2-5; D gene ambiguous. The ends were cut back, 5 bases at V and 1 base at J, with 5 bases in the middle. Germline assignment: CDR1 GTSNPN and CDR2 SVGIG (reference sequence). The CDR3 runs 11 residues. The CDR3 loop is CAWSVQETQYF. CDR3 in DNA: TGTGCCTGGTCCGTCCAAGAGACCCAGTACTTC.